Shown below are 30 T cell receptor beta chains from a single sample sequenced in a study of identical twins. One entry per CDR3 protein, called by TCRdb with MiXCR from the 5' RACE reads. The sample contains under 900,000 distinct CDR3 sequences, 10% to 15% of which appear only once. This same sample was also taken into another study, of yellow fever vaccine responses in identical twins.

Sequencing was done on a sample of PBMCs. The source of these receptors is a woman between 18 and 29 years old in good health.

This clonotype was counted many times. CDR3 region: CSAGMADTQYF. DNA of the CDR3: TGCAGTGCGGGGATGGCGGATACGCAGTATTTT. The chain employs TRBV20-1 and TRBJ2-3; D gene uncertain. The CDR3 runs to 11 residues. V lost 6 bases and J lost 6, with 10 bases in between. CDR1 is DFQATT, CDR2 SNEGSKA, per germline (reference sequence).

This clonotype was seen a few times. The genes are TRBV24-1 and TRBJ2-3, with D perhaps assigned TRBD1 or TRBD2 (5 bases each). Trimming removed 9 bases from V and 0 bases from J, with 9 bases in between. The CDR3 runs to 13 residues. CDR1 and CDR2 from the germline V gene are KGHDR and SFDVKD. In nucleotides, the CDR3 is TGTGCCACCGGGACGAGAAGCACAGATACGCAGTATTTT. Translation gives CATGTRSTDTQYF.

The chain uses TRBV18 and TRBJ2-2; D call uncertain. V lost 2 bases and J 4 bases, leaving 8 bases between the germline ends. The germline V gene encodes CDR1 KGHSH and CDR2 LQKENI. The CDR3 is 14 residues long. Here the CDR3 reads CASSPGSGTGELFF. The CDR3 region has the DNA TGTGCCAGCTCACCAGGGTCGGGCACCGGGGAGCTGTTTTTT.

The rearrangement joins TRBV20-1 to TRBJ2-7, with D unresolved. CDR3 size: 12 residues. The germline CDR1 and CDR2 sequences are DFQATT and SNEGSKA (reference sequence). With 1 base removed from V and 6 bases from J, the gap between germline ends came to 10 bases. CDR3 coding DNA: TGCAGTGCTAGAGGGCACTACCCCGAGCAGTACTTC. Translating it yields CSARGHYPEQYF.

This clonotype was observed a few times. The rearrangement links TRBV5-1 to TRBJ1-1, with 8 bases identical to TRBD1. Germline lookup yields CDR1 SGHRS and CDR2 YFSETQ. V was clipped by 2 bases and J by 6 bases; unmatched bases: 9. The CDR3 spans 15 residues. The CDR3 loop reads CASSFGAGGEAEAFF. The CDR3 bases are TGCGCCAGCAGCTTCGGGGCAGGGGGCGAAGCTGAAGCTTTCTTT.

This clonotype occurred many times. The chain couples TRBV7-8 to TRBJ2-1; a weak D match, TRBD1 (6 bases). The V gene lost 5 bases and the J gene lost 10 bases, with 12 bases spanning the gap. This CDR3 has 12 amino acids. Germline V gene data show CDR1 as SGHVS and CDR2 as FQNEAQ. CDR3 sequence reads: CASSATGTEQFF. The CDR3 DNA reads TGTGCCAGCAGCGCAACCGGGACAGAGCAGTTCTTC.

A few counts support this clonotype. CDR3: CAISGKRGSTDTQYF. The CDR3 nucleotides are TGTGCCATCAGTGGCAAGCGGGGGAGCACAGATACGCAGTATTTT. The chain couples TRBV10-3 to TRBJ2-3; 8 nucleotides line up with TRBD2. Trimming took 4 bases from V and 0 from J; bases not matched to a gene: 3. Germline CDR1 ENHRY, CDR2 SYGVKD. The CDR3 extends over 15 amino acids.

The chain links TRBV4-2 to TRBJ2-7; the match to TRBD2 covers 7 bases. The V gene's germline CDR1 is LGHNA and CDR2 YNFKEQ. The V and J ends lost 1 base and 4 bases, in that order; junction bases with no gene match: 4. This CDR3 contains 14 residues. The CDR3 region has the DNA TGTGCCAGCAGCCAAGCGCGGACTAGATACGAGCAGTACGTC. It codes for CASSQARTRYEQYV.

J is TRBJ2-3 and V is TRBV6-2 or TRBV6-3; 7 bases align to TRBD2. Trimming took 0 bases from V and 4 from J; bases not matched to a gene: 10. Germline loops: CDR1 MNHEY, CDR2 SVGEGT. The CDR3 is made up of 17 amino acids. The CDR3 here is CASSYSGLSPEADTQYF. The CDR3 nucleotides are TGTGCCAGCAGTTACTCGGGACTATCCCCTGAAGCAGATACGCAGTATTTT.

This clonotype showed up just a few times. The rearrangement links TRBV10-3 to TRBJ2-7; D remains ambiguous. CDR3 length: 14 residues. Looked up from germline, CDR1 is ENHRY and CDR2 is SYGVKD. Deletions cut 1 base from V and 3 bases from J, with 10 bases between. DNA for the CDR3: TGTGCCATCAGTGAGTTGGACGGATTCTACGAGCAGTACTTC. It is translated as CAISELDGFYEQYF.

This clonotype has more than one count but fewer than ten. V and J are TRBV4-1 and TRBJ2-3; TRBD2 matches 11 bases. Trimming removed 2 bases from V and 5 bases from J; junction bases left unmatched: 15. The CDR3 totals 19 residues. Germline CDR1 is MGHRA and CDR2 is YSYEKL. The CDR3 nucleotides read TGCGCCAGCAGCCAAAAAAGGCCTCTAGCGGGGGGCCGAGTAGATACGCAGTATTTT. This codes for CASSQKRPLAGGRVDTQYF.

The V call is TRBV7-2, the J call TRBJ2-5, with TRBD2 identical over 8 bases. The V gene end was trimmed by 3 bases and the J gene end by 4 bases; junction bases not matched to a gene: 7. In germline, CDR1 is SGHTA, CDR2 FQGNSA. The CDR3 has 15 amino acids. The CDR3: CASSFAGGARETQYF. CDR3 nucleotide sequence: TGTGCCAGCAGCTTTGCCGGGGGGGCTAGAGAGACCCAGTACTTC. Looking up the rest from reference TRBV7-2 and TRBJ2-5 gives the full variable domain: GAGVSQSPSNKVTEKGKDVELRCDPISGHTALYWYRQSLGQGLEFLIYFQGNSAPDKSGLPSDRFSAERTGGSVSTLTIQRTQQEDSAVYLCASSFAGGARETQYFGPGTRLLVL.

This clonotype was observed a few times. This chain links TRBV12-3 or TRBV12-4 with TRBJ2-3; 7 bases line up with TRBD2. Trimming cost V 2 bases and J 1 base; bases outside gene matches: 6. The CDR3 has 16 amino acids. CDR3 sequence reads: CASSLLGGSGTDTQYF. DNA of the CDR3: TGTGCCAGCAGTTTATTGGGGGGGTCTGGCACAGATACGCAGTATTTT.

This clonotype showed up just a few times. The chain combines TRBV6-1 with TRBJ2-5; D perhaps matches TRBD2 (5 bases). The V gene's germline CDR1 is MNHNS and CDR2 SASEGT. Trimming stripped 6 bases from V and 1 base from J, with 18 bases between. The CDR3 totals 16 residues. CDR3 DNA: TGTGCCAGCAGCTCCCCCTCGGCTAGCACCCAAGAGACCCAGTACTTC. As protein: CASSSPSASTQETQYF.

This clonotype was counted a few times. This chain uses TRBV7-6 with TRBJ1-5; D not resolved. Germline loops: CDR1 SGHVS, CDR2 FNYEAQ. CDR3 size: 13 residues. V gave up 7 bases and J gave up 3 bases, with 10 bases separating them. The CDR3 region has the DNA TGTGCCAGCACCCTAGGCTACAATCAGCCCCAGCATTTT. Translation: CASTLGYNQPQHF.

This chain joins TRBV5-5 and TRBJ2-1; the D is unclear. The CDR3 consists of 15 residues. Trimming left V 2 bases short and J 9 bases short, with 18 bases between. The germline V gene encodes CDR1 SGHKS and CDR2 YYEKEE (reference sequence). CDR3 sequence reads: CASSFPRARAFEQFF. DNA of the CDR3: TGTGCCAGCAGCTTTCCCCGGGCCCGCGCCTTTGAGCAGTTCTTC.

This clonotype has only a few counts. The V gene is TRBV18, the J gene TRBJ2-2, with D maybe TRBD1 (5 bases). V was shortened by 3 bases and J by 0 bases, with 17 bases between the two germline ends. The length of the CDR3 is 18 residues. Germline V lookup: CDR1 KGHSH, CDR2 LQKENI. CDR3 in DNA: TGTGCCAGCTCACCCACGACAGCCAATTTGCCGAACACCGGGGAGCTGTTTTTT. It translates to CASSPTTANLPNTGELFF.

There are a few counts of this clonotype. This sequence joins TRBV20-1 and TRBJ2-7, with 7 bases aligning to TRBD1. After removal of 1 base from V and 0 bases from J, the junction contained 15 bases not matched to a gene. Germline assignment: CDR1 DFQATT and CDR2 SNEGSKA (reference sequence). The CDR3 is made up of 18 amino acids. The chain's CDR3 is CSARAVPTGQASSYEQYF. The CDR3, as DNA: TGCAGTGCTAGAGCCGTACCGACCGGACAGGCATCCTCCTACGAGCAGTACTTC.

The rearrangement links TRBV12-3 or TRBV12-4 to TRBJ2-1; 12 bases align to TRBD1. The CDR3 consists of 18 residues. The CDR3 here is CTCRARDRGRVAYNEQFF. CDR3 in DNA: TGTACCTGCAGGGCCCGGGACAGGGGGCGAGTCGCCTACAATGAGCAGTTCTTC.

This clonotype was seen a few times. Its ends do not fully match the called genes, so a read error is possible. This sequence joins TRBV11-2 and TRBJ2-5; D possibly uses TRBD1 or TRBD2 (5 bases each). The CDR3 totals 16 residues. Germline V gives CDR1 SGHAT, CDR2 FQNNGV. The CDR3 reads CASRLEGRGGQETQYF. The DNA of the CDR3 is TGTGCCAGCAGGTTAGAAGGTCGGGGCGGCCAAGAGACCCAGTACTTC. The complete variable domain, with remaining parts taken from reference TRBV11-2 and TRBJ2-5, reads EAGVAQSPRYKIIEKRQSVAFWCNPISGHATLYWYQQILGQGPKLLIQFQNNGVVDDSQLPKDRFSAERLKGVDSTLKIQPAKLEDSAVYLCASRLEGRGGQETQYFGPGTRLLVL.

This clonotype was seen ten or more times. J is TRBJ2-1 and V is TRBV19, with 7 bases aligning to TRBD1. V lost 7 bases, J lost 3 bases, and 3 bases stayed unmatched. This CDR3 region has 13 residues. From germline, CDR1 is LNHDA and CDR2 SQIVND (reference sequence). The CDR3 sequence is CASTGTVYNEQFF. In DNA, the CDR3 is TGTGCCAGTACCGGGACAGTCTACAATGAGCAGTTCTTC. The variable domain in full, with the rest retrieved from reference TRBV19 and TRBJ2-1, is DGGITQSPKYLFRKEGQNVTLSCEQNLNHDAMYWYRQDPGQGLRLIYYSQIVNDFQKGDIAEGYSVSREKKESFPLTVTSAQKNPTAFYLCASTGTVYNEQFFGPGTRLTVL.

There are many counts of this clonotype. The V gene is TRBV10-3, the J gene TRBJ2-1; D ambiguous. Per germline, CDR1 ENHRY and CDR2 SYGVKD. The ends were cut back, 2 bases at V and 0 bases at J, with 8 bases in the middle. The CDR3 contains 15 residues. The CDR3 coding sequence is TGTGCCATCAGTGAGGGGCGGACCTCCTACAATGAGCAGTTCTTC. Translating gives CAISEGRTSYNEQFF.

This clonotype was counted at least ten times. This rearrangement joins TRBV5-1 to TRBJ2-1, with a possible D match to TRBD1 (5 bases). The CDR3 extends over 15 amino acids. Germline-derived CDR1 and CDR2 are SGHRS and YFSETQ. Between the trimmed V and J ends, which lost 0 bases and 2 bases, there was a span of 9 bases. CDR3 region: CASSLDGQPYNEQFF. The CDR3 region has the DNA TGCGCCAGCAGCTTGGACGGACAACCCTACAATGAGCAGTTCTTC.

The CDR3 DNA reads as TGTGCCAGCAGTTTAATCCCGGGGGGCTGGGAGACCCAGTACTTC. This translates into CASSLIPGGWETQYF. V usage is TRBV27 and J usage is TRBJ2-5, with a possible D match to TRBD2 (7 bases). The length of the CDR3 is 15 residues. Germline V gene lookup returns CDR1 MNHEY and CDR2 SMNVEV (reference sequence). Trimming removed 2 bases from V and 5 bases from J, with 15 bases in between.

This clonotype was seen a handful of times. This chain connects TRBV24-1 to TRBJ2-7; D gene unclear. Germline CDR1 and CDR2: KGHDR and SFDVKD. V lost 9 bases, J lost 2 bases, and 16 bases lay in between. The CDR3 totals 14 residues. CDR3: CATQTQRPAYEQYF. CDR3 nucleotides: TGTGCCACCCAGACCCAAAGGCCGGCCTACGAGCAGTACTTC.

This clonotype was observed a few times. This rearrangement joins TRBV11-3 to TRBJ2-7; either TRBD1 or TRBD2 may supply D (5 bases each). Germline V gives CDR1 SGHNT, CDR2 YENEEA. The CDR3 is 15 amino acids. V was trimmed by 5 bases and J by 2 bases, leaving 16 bases between them. The CDR3 loop reads CASSPTASGPYEQYV. CDR3 nucleotide sequence: TGTGCCAGCAGCCCTACAGCGTCGGGGCCCTACGAGCAGTACGTC.

This clonotype was seen repeatedly, ten times or more. The chain is built from TRBV5-1 and TRBJ1-1; TRBD1 matches at 11 bases. J lost 0 bases, V lost 3 bases, and 4 bases had no gene match. The CDR3 is made up of 16 amino acids. The germline V gene has CDR1 SGHRS and CDR2 YFSETQ. The DNA of the CDR3 is TGCGCCAGCAGCTCCGGACAGGGGGCTATGAACACTGAAGCTTTCTTT. As protein: CASSSGQGAMNTEAFF.

This clonotype was picked up a small number of times. The chain combines TRBV20-1 with TRBJ1-6; 11 bases agree with TRBD1. This CDR3 region has 15 residues. Germline CDR1 reads DFQATT; CDR2 reads SNEGSKA (reference sequence). J gave up 10 bases and V 4 bases, and 9 bases lay outside the gene matches. The chain's CDR3 is CSANSRTGGLSPLHF. DNA of the CDR3: TGCAGTGCTAATTCCAGGACAGGGGGCTTATCACCCCTCCACTTT.

This clonotype appeared a few times. The genes are TRBV29-1 and TRBJ2-5; D may correspond to TRBD1 or TRBD2 (6 bases each). This CDR3 region has 14 residues. Germline V lookup: CDR1 SQVTM, CDR2 ANQGSEA. V was cut by 7 bases and J by 5 bases, with 20 bases left in between. This chain's CDR3 is CSGRLGGRGETQYF. CDR3 coding DNA: TGCAGCGGCAGACTGGGGGGCCGGGGTGAGACCCAGTACTTC.

This clonotype turned up a few times. V is TRBV29-1 and J is TRBJ1-1, with D perhaps TRBD1 (5 bases). This CDR3 has 13 residues. CDR1 SQVTM and CDR2 ANQGSEA come from the germline V gene. The ends were cut back, 7 bases at V and 0 bases at J, with 12 bases in the middle. The DNA for the CDR3 is TGCAGCGGGGGCGGCAGATTGAACACTGAAGCTTTCTTT. Its translation is CSGGGRLNTEAFF. Combining the CDR3 with reference TRBV29-1 and TRBJ1-1 gives the whole variable domain SAVISQKPSRDICQRGTSLTIQCQVDSQVTMMFWYRQQPGQSLTLIATANQGSEATYESGFVIDKFPISRPNLTFSTLTVSNMSPEDSSIYLCSGGGRLNTEAFFGQGTRLTVV.